The T cell receptor (beta chain) described here comes from a study of response to subunit inactivated influenza vaccine. Study outcomes and limitations: It was the authors' suggestion that each seasonal influenza vaccination recruits few new T cells.

This clonotype was found many times. Its antigen is unidentified. CDR3 length equals 15 residues. The V segment lost 4 bases and the J segment 9 bases; nucleotides outside the gene matches: 12. TCRdb re-analysed the RT-PCR reads in MiXCR, keeping a single row per CDR3 protein. This table holds a few hundred thousand distinct CDR3 sequences, 12% found once. This clonotype originated in a man aged 45 to 65 who received an inactivated influenza vaccine. J is TRBJ1-5 and V is TRBV12-3 or TRBV12-4; 7 positions agree with TRBD1. The material sequenced was non-naive T cells sorted from PBMCs, taken about 14 days before vaccination. The CDR3 nucleotides are TGTGCCAGCAGTTCACTGACAGGGCCCGATTGGCCCCAGCATTTT. Translating it yields CASSSLTGPDWPQHF.